The clone carrying this TCR beta chain was detected many times. What it binds is not known. The data are from a study of identical twins. Study-wide results and limits: Invariant MAIT and iNKT cells may have partly biased zero-insertion analyses.

The CDR3 contains 16 residues. V was shortened by 4 bases and J by 0 bases, with 13 bases between the two germline ends. The germline V gene encodes CDR1 WNHNN and CDR2 SYGVQD (reference sequence). Each CDR3 protein gets one entry after TCRdb re-called the 5' RACE reads with MiXCR. In the table there are 650,000 to 750,000 distinct CDR3 sequences, 20% to 25% of which are singletons. These data were also filed under a second study, of T cells expressing NK-cell markers. That paper states: The eight sequenced donors comprised seven who were HCMV-seropositive and one who was seronegative.

The TCR was taken from a woman between 18 and 29 years old in good health. The V and J genes are TRBV10-1 and TRBJ2-1; no definite D call. Sequenced: PBMCs. The CDR3 DNA follows: TGCGCCAGCAGTGCAGAGCCCCTGAGCTCCTACAATGAGCAGTTCTTC. It is translated as CASSAEPLSSYNEQFF.